This T cell receptor (beta chain) is drawn from a study of blood T cell repertoires in COVID-19. The overall study: Italy, Spain and the United States were the sources of the convalescent and acute COVID-19 samples. T cells, B-cell-depleted T cells, or PBMCs provided the cDNA or gDNA that served as material.

This clone has just a few counts. V lost 1 base to trimming and J lost 15 bases, with 10 bases between them. CDR3 length equals 11 residues. Germline CDR1 reads SEHNR; CDR2 reads FQNEAQ (reference sequence). Sequenced by immunoSEQ multiplex PCR; TCRdb stores in-frame clones only, minus some. The data contain over 110,000 clones, roughly three quarters of them seen just once; the ten biggest clones take up 1.9%. The chain combines TRBV7-9 with TRBJ2-1; D uncertain. The origin of this receptor is a woman aged 60-70 years with acute or convalescent COVID-19. Sequencing input: peripheral blood. The CDR3 sequence is CASSLGARWFF. The CDR3 nucleotides read TGTGCCAGCAGCTTAGGTGCTAGGTGGTTCTTC.